This entry concerns a single T cell receptor beta chain. This record comes from a study of cytomegalovirus exposure and HLA in healthy donors. The primer mix had 60 Vbeta and 13 Jbeta primers. Profiling relied on immunoSEQ multiplex PCR, and the TCRdb table lists in-frame clones only, not all of them. The sample has about 160,000 clones, just under 80% seen once. Germline assignment: CDR1 MDHEN and CDR2 SYDVKM. V trimming: 2 bases; J trimming: 4 bases; junction bases outside the gene matches: 22. There are 20 residues in the CDR3. Sequenced material: PBMCs. The receptor's source is a young man in good health and CMV-seropositive. This chain links TRBV28 with TRBJ2-5; 7 bases map to TRBD2. DNA for the CDR3: TGTGCCAGCAGTTTACCCCTGGGACTTGCGGGAGAAGGTGGGGGAGAGACCCAGTACTTC. As protein: CASSLPLGLAGEGGGETQYF. Drawing the rest from reference TRBV28 and TRBJ2-5, the complete variable domain is DVKVTQSSRYLVKRTGEKVFLECVQDMDHENMFWYRQDPGLGLRLIYFSYDVKMKEKGDIPEGYSVSREKKERFSLILESASTNQTSMYLCASSLPLGLAGEGGGETQYFGPGTRLLVL.